The T cell receptor (beta chain) under discussion was sequenced for a study of blood T cells in healthy people across ages. Together with a sample-barcoded 5' primer, a J-beta primer mix was included in a second PCR lasting roughly 6 to 12 cycles. Via MiXCR, TCRdb re-called the 5' RACE reads, giving one row per CDR3 protein. The sample has about 970,000 distinct CDR3 sequences; about 53% are singletons. General observations from the study: The unknown donor CMV status may have confounded expanded clonotype changes.

The V gene's germline CDR1 is MNHEY and CDR2 SVGAGI. This CDR3 is built from 14 residues. Between the trimmed V and J ends, which lost 7 bases and 3 bases, there was a span of 16 bases. Comments on this clonotype: The antigen is not known.

The specimen sequenced was blood. The clonotype originates from an older woman in good health. V and J are TRBV6-5 and TRBJ2-7; maybe TRBD2 (6 bases). This chain's CDR3 is CASKMGRGIYEQYF. CDR3 nucleotide sequence: TGTGCCAGCAAAATGGGACGGGGGATCTACGAGCAGTACTTC.